Presented here are 32 T cell receptor beta chains from one specimen sequenced in a study of blood T cells in healthy people across ages. A second PCR of roughly 7 to 11 cycles used a sample-barcoded 5' primer and a J-beta primer mix. MiXCR, applied by TCRdb to the 5' RACE reads, yields one record per CDR3 protein. The sample includes over 950,000 distinct CDR3 sequences, more than 30% of them seen just once. Sequencing input: blood. Receptors originate from a man between 18 and 35 years old in good health.

This CDR3 is CASSTGERTFF. The DNA for the CDR3 is TGTGCCAGTAGTACAGGGGAGAGAACTTTCTTT. The rearrangement links TRBV19 to TRBJ1-1, with D maybe TRBD1 (6 bases). CDR1 is LNHDA and CDR2 is SQIVND in the germline V gene (reference sequence). CDR3 length equals 11 residues. V lost 4 bases to trimming and J lost 12 bases, with 12 bases between them.

This clonotype was seen a handful of times. This chain uses TRBV6-5 with TRBJ1-5; 8 bases match TRBD1. The V gene's germline CDR1 is MNHEY and CDR2 SVGAGI. The V segment lost 2 bases and the J segment 2 bases; nucleotides outside the gene matches: 11. The CDR3 extends over 18 amino acids. The CDR3 reads CASSYSPPGGAGNQPQHF. The CDR3 DNA is TGTGCCAGCAGTTACAGCCCTCCAGGGGGCGCGGGCAATCAGCCCCAGCATTTT.

In this sample, this clonotype turned up a few times. The chain couples TRBV6-1 to TRBJ1-2; D remains ambiguous. Germline CDR1 and CDR2: MNHNS and SASEGT. The CDR3 covers 11 residues. V was clipped by 3 bases and J by 7 bases, with 6 bases between them. The CDR3 here is CASSDQLGYTF. CDR3 coding DNA: TGTGCCAGCAGTGATCAGCTTGGCTACACCTTC.

This clonotype was counted only a few times. The chain employs TRBV4-1 and TRBJ1-5; D gene ambiguous. Trimming took off 3 bases at V and 7 bases at J, with 13 bases between the two ends. Germline CDR1 reads MGHRA; CDR2 reads YSYEKL. The CDR3 spans 14 residues. The DNA for the CDR3 is TGCGCCAGCAGCCACGTCGTGGACGAACAGCCCCAGCATTTT. Its translation: CASSHVVDEQPQHF.

The rearrangement uses TRBV20-1 and TRBJ2-7; 10 bases are a match to TRBD1. Gene TRBJ2-4 matches the end of the DNA better, so the J call may be wrong. This CDR3 contains 15 residues. Per germline, CDR1 DFQATT and CDR2 SNEGSKA (reference sequence). The CDR3 DNA sequence: TGCAGTGCTAGAGATCTCGGGACAGGGGTGAACATTCAGTACTTC. This translates into CSARDLGTGVNIQYF.

As concerns this clonotype: This clone may be a read error of a much larger clone one base away. V and J are TRBV20-1 and TRBJ2-1, with D possibly TRBD2 on 5 matching bases. The germline V gene encodes CDR1 DFQATT and CDR2 SNEGSKA (reference sequence). This CDR3 is built from 14 residues. In DNA form, the CDR3 reads TGCGGTGCGTATACTAGAGGCCGTAACAATGAGCAGTTCTTC. Translating gives CGAYTRGRNNEQFF.

The V call is TRBV18, the J call TRBJ1-1; D is uncertain. Germline-derived CDR1 and CDR2 are KGHSH and LQKENI. V was shortened by 3 bases and J by 0 bases, with 8 bases between the two germline ends. This CDR3 comprises 14 residues. Here the CDR3 reads CASSPSGLNTEAFF. For the CDR3, the DNA is TGTGCCAGCTCACCTTCCGGGTTGAACACTGAAGCTTTCTTT.

The gene calls are TRBV7-3 and TRBJ1-2; tentatively, D is TRBD1 (6 bases). CDR3 length: 17 amino acids. Germline CDR1 reads SGHTA; CDR2 reads FQGTGA. The germline V and J ends were trimmed by 5 bases and 6 bases, with 25 bases remaining between them. The CDR3 is CASSPQAAEIGGDGYTF. As DNA, the CDR3 is TGTGCCAGCAGCCCCCAGGCCGCCGAGATAGGGGGGGATGGCTACACCTTC.

The chain is built from TRBV6-5 and TRBJ1-2; 8 nucleotides agree with TRBD1. The junction had 5 bases not matched to a gene; V was cut back by 2 bases and J by 0 bases. The CDR3 consists of 16 residues. Germline V gene data show CDR1 as MNHEY and CDR2 as SVGAGI. DNA for the CDR3: TGTGCCAGCAGTTACAGGACAGGGAGCGCTAACTATGGCTACACCTTC. Its protein product is CASSYRTGSANYGYTF.

This clonotype has only a few counts. The chain employs TRBV7-9 and TRBJ2-5; 12 bases are shared with TRBD2. This CDR3 comprises 15 residues. Germline V gives CDR1 SEHNR, CDR2 FQNEAQ (reference sequence). J was trimmed by 3 bases and V by 6 bases; bases with no gene match: 5. The chain's CDR3 is CASRSRLAGEETQYF. The CDR3 nucleotides read TGTGCCAGCAGGTCTCGACTAGCGGGGGAAGAGACCCAGTACTTC.

The chain carries TRBV4-2 and TRBJ2-5, with a weak D call TRBD2 (5 bases). Trimming pared 0 bases from V and 5 bases from J, leaving 16 bases between. CDR1 and CDR2 (germline): LGHNA, YNFKEQ. The length of the CDR3 is 16 residues. As DNA, the CDR3 is TGTGCCAGCAGCCAAGACGGGATCCTAGACGGGGAGACCCAGTACTTC. This codes for CASSQDGILDGETQYF.

The genes are TRBV9 and TRBJ2-3; D is ambiguous. V was cut by 3 bases and J by 0 bases, with 11 bases left in between. Germline CDR1 reads SGDLS; CDR2 reads YYNGEE. The CDR3 is 15 amino acids. The CDR3 nucleotides are TGTGCCAGCAGCGGACTGGCGGCTAGCACAGATACGCAGTATTTT. It specifies CASSGLAASTDTQYF.

The chain combines TRBV3-1 with TRBJ1-6, with 10 positions matching TRBD1. This CDR3 has 15 amino acids. V lost 3 bases and J lost 7; bases outside the gene matches: 3. CDR1 and CDR2 (germline): LGHDT, YNNKEL (reference sequence). CDR3 loop: CASSHGGQGNSPLHF. The CDR3 region has the DNA TGTGCCAGCAGCCACGGGGGACAGGGGAATTCACCCCTCCACTTT.

In its sample, this clonotype was seen once. Since a much larger clone is just one base distant, this may be a read error. As DNA, the CDR3 is TGTGCCAGCAGTTCGGTACAGGAGGACTACGGGCAGTACTTC. It codes for CASSSVQEDYGQYF. The chain couples TRBV12-3 or TRBV12-4 to TRBJ2-4; possible D gene TRBD2, 6 bases. Trimming left V 4 bases short and J 13 bases short, with 20 bases between. The CDR3 contains 14 residues.

This chain connects TRBV6-5 to TRBJ1-2, with D possibly being TRBD1 (6 bases). Germline loops: CDR1 MNHEY, CDR2 SVGAGI. This CDR3 has 18 amino acids. The V gene lost 0 bases and the J gene lost 6 bases, with 23 bases spanning the gap. DNA for the CDR3: TGTGCCAGCAGTTACTCTCGTTCGGACAGATCCGAAAACGATGGCTACACCTTC. It yields the protein CASSYSRSDRSENDGYTF.

The CDR3 loop reads CASRTIRGPNTDTQYF. As DNA, the CDR3 is TGTGCCAGCAGAACGATCAGGGGGCCCAACACAGATACGCAGTATTTT. This chain uses TRBV5-6 with TRBJ2-3; TRBD1 aligns across 8 bases. The CDR3 loop spans 16 amino acids. V lost 5 bases and J lost 2; bases outside the gene matches: 10. Germline V gene lookup returns CDR1 SGHDT and CDR2 YYEEEE.

This chain uses TRBV10-3 with TRBJ2-1; 8 bases match TRBD1. V lost 0 bases, J lost 9 bases, and 7 bases stayed unmatched. The germline V gene encodes CDR1 ENHRY and CDR2 SYGVKD. This CDR3 spans 15 amino acids. Written as DNA, the CDR3 is TGTGCCATCAGTGAGTCAAGGACAGGGATAAGTGAGCAGTTCTTC. It is translated as CAISESRTGISEQFF.

V usage is TRBV6-2 or TRBV6-3 and J usage is TRBJ2-7; possibly TRBD1 or TRBD2 for D (5 bases each). CDR3 length: 13 amino acids. Germline CDR1 and CDR2: MNHEY and SVGEGT. With 5 bases removed from V and 2 bases from J, the gap between germline ends came to 10 bases. CDR3 nucleotide sequence: TGTGCCAGCAGTAGGGACCCCGCCTACGAGCAGTACTTC. Translated, it gives CASSRDPAYEQYF.

A few counts support this clonotype. This rearrangement joins TRBV28 to TRBJ2-1, with 7 bases lining up with TRBD1. Per the germline V gene, CDR1 is MDHEN and CDR2 is SYDVKM. The CDR3 consists of 15 residues. With 7 bases clipped from V and 4 bases from J, the junction kept 10 bases outside the gene matches. The CDR3 here is CASTTGTAPYNEQFF. CDR3 nucleotides: TGTGCCAGCACCACCGGGACAGCTCCTTACAATGAGCAGTTCTTC.

V usage is TRBV4-1 and J usage is TRBJ2-7; D unclear. Deletions cut 1 base from V and 0 bases from J, with 10 bases between. The length of the CDR3 is 15 residues. Germline CDR1 MGHRA, CDR2 YSYEKL. The CDR3 bases are TGCGCCAGCAGCCAAGTTGGAGACAACTCCTACGAGCAGTACTTC. Translating gives CASSQVGDNSYEQYF.

The rearrangement uses TRBV20-1 and TRBJ1-4; 7 nucleotides match TRBD1. The CDR3 extends over 16 amino acids. The germline CDR1 and CDR2 sequences are DFQATT and SNEGSKA (reference sequence). The V segment lost 1 base and the J segment 4 bases; nucleotides outside the gene matches: 9. The chain's CDR3 is CSARATLGQFNEKLFF. The CDR3 DNA reads as TGCAGTGCTAGAGCTACCCTGGGACAGTTTAATGAAAAACTGTTTTTT.

The V and J genes are TRBV6-2 or TRBV6-3 and TRBJ2-5; D is ambiguous. The V gene's germline CDR1 is MNHEY and CDR2 SVGEGT. Trimming removed 2 bases at V and 11 bases at J, with 15 bases between. The CDR3 runs to 13 residues. The CDR3 DNA reads TGTGCCAGCAGTTACCTCGAGAGCTATGAGCAGTACTTC. Its protein product is CASSYLESYEQYF.

The chain recombines TRBV7-9 with TRBJ2-2; no definite D call. Per germline, CDR1 SEHNR and CDR2 FQNEAQ (reference sequence). V was clipped by 7 bases and J by 1 base, with 10 bases between them. This CDR3 spans 14 amino acids. CDR3 sequence reads: CASTDRMNTGELFF. CDR3 nucleotides: TGTGCCAGCACCGACCGGATGAACACCGGGGAGCTGTTTTTT.

The chain is built from TRBV27 and TRBJ1-2; a weak D match, TRBD1 (6 bases). Germline V gene lookup returns CDR1 MNHEY and CDR2 SMNVEV (reference sequence). Trimming shortened V by 3 bases and J by 8 bases, and 22 bases separated the two germline ends. The CDR3 is made up of 16 amino acids. The CDR3 DNA reads TGTGCCAGCAGTTTCTCCCCAGGCCTAGGGGGGAGAGGCTACACCTTC. It specifies CASSFSPGLGGRGYTF.

This clonotype was detected only a few times. In nucleotides, the CDR3 is TGCAGTGCCAAGACCGGGACACACTATGGCTACACCTTC. This codes for CSAKTGTHYGYTF. The J gene is TRBJ1-2, the V gene TRBV20-1; maybe TRBD1 (6 bases). The ends were cut back, 6 bases at V and 3 bases at J, with 14 bases in the middle. The CDR3 loop spans 13 amino acids. Germline lookup yields CDR1 DFQATT and CDR2 SNEGSKA (reference sequence).

The rearrangement joins TRBV6-1 to TRBJ1-5, with D uncertain. The CDR3 totals 19 residues. Between the trimmed V and J ends, which lost 6 bases and 4 bases, there was a span of 28 bases. Germline assignment: CDR1 MNHNS and CDR2 SASEGT. CDR3 coding DNA: TGTGCCAGCAGCCCTCGGGGTGGTTCCGACCCCAAAATTAATCAGCCCCAGCATTTT. Protein sequence: CASSPRGGSDPKINQPQHF.

There are a few counts of this clonotype. This chain connects TRBV6-6 to TRBJ2-5; the match to TRBD1 covers 7 bases. CDR1 and CDR2 from the germline V gene are MNHNY and SVGAGI (reference sequence). The CDR3 sequence is 12 residues long. The V gene end was trimmed by 8 bases and the J gene end by 4 bases; junction bases not matched to a gene: 4. The CDR3 nucleotides read TGTGCCAGCCAGCAGGGGGTAGAGACCCAGTACTTC. The encoded protein is CASQQGVETQYF.

This rearrangement joins TRBV5-1 to TRBJ2-3, with TRBD1 as a possible D gene (6 bases). The germline V gene has CDR1 SGHRS and CDR2 YFSETQ. V lost 3 bases to trimming and J lost 0 bases, with 14 bases between them. The CDR3 totals 16 residues. CDR3 sequence reads: CASSSWTASSTDTQYF. The CDR3 DNA follows: TGCGCCAGCAGCTCATGGACAGCCTCTAGCACAGATACGCAGTATTTT. The full variable domain, in which reference TRBV5-1 and TRBJ2-3 provide the parts outside the CDR3, is KAGVTQTPRYLIKTRGQQVTLSCSPISGHRSVSWYQQTPGQGLQFLFEYFSETQRNKGNFPGRFSGRQFSNSRSEMNVSTLELGDSALYLCASSSWTASSTDTQYFGPGTRLTVL.

This clonotype was picked up one time. This sequence joins TRBV20-1 and TRBJ2-7; TRBD1 might be the D (6 bases). The CDR3 covers 13 residues. From germline, CDR1 is DFQATT and CDR2 SNEGSKA (reference sequence). Trimming removed 6 bases from V and 7 bases from J, with 19 bases in between. The CDR3 here is CSALVTGLGEQYF. In DNA form, the CDR3 reads TGCAGTGCCCTGGTGACAGGCTTGGGTGAGCAGTACTTC.

This clonotype has just a few counts. This chain connects TRBV6-1 to TRBJ1-2; unclear D gene. Germline V gene sequence: CDR1 MNHNS, CDR2 SASEGT. V was trimmed by 6 bases and J by 0 bases, leaving 11 bases between them. The CDR3 has 14 residues. The CDR3 here is CASSPSQANYGYTF. CDR3 DNA: TGTGCCAGCAGCCCCTCGCAGGCTAACTATGGCTACACCTTC.

The chain combines TRBV9 with TRBJ2-3; 11 bases map to TRBD2. There are 16 residues in the CDR3. Germline lookup yields CDR1 SGDLS and CDR2 YYNGEE. Trimming cost V 3 bases and J 5 bases; bases outside gene matches: 8. For the CDR3, the DNA is TGTGCCAGCAGCGACCCTAGCGGGGGGCTAGGAGATACGCAGTATTTT. Protein sequence: CASSDPSGGLGDTQYF. Based on the CDR3 plus reference TRBV9 and TRBJ2-3, the full variable domain is DSGVTQTPKHLITATGQRVTLRCSPRSGDLSVYWYQQSLDQGLQFLIQYYNGEERAKGNILERFSAQQFPDLHSELNLSSLELGDSALYFCASSDPSGGLGDTQYFGPGTRLTVL.

V usage is TRBV20-1 and J usage is TRBJ1-5; 8 nucleotides align to TRBD1. Germline CDR1 DFQATT, CDR2 SNEGSKA (reference sequence). CDR3 length: 16 amino acids. The J segment lost 0 bases and the V segment lost 5 bases, leaving 9 bases of the junction unmatched. The DNA of the CDR3 is TGCAGTGCTCCCCCTCGGGACAGGTCTAGCAATCAGCCCCAGCATTTT. Protein: CSAPPRDRSSNQPQHF.